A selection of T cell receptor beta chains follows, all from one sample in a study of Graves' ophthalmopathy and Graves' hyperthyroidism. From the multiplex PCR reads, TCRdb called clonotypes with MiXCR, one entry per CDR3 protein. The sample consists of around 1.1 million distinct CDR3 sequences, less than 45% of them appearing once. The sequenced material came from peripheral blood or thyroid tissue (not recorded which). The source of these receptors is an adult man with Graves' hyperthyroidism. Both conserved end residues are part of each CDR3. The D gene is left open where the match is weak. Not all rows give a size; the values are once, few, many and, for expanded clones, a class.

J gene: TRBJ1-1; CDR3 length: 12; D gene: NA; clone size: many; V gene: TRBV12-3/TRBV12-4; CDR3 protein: CASRNTGTEAFF; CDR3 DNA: TGTGCCAGCAGAAATACCGGGACTGAAGCTTTCTTT
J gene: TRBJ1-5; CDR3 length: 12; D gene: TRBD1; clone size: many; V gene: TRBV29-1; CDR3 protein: CSVGDRGEPQHF; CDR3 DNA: TGCAGCGTAGGGGACAGGGGTGAGCCCCAGCATTTT
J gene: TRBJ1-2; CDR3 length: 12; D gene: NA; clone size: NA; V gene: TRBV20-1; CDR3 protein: CSAPLRGDDYTF; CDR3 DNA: TGCAGTGCTCCTCTCAGGGGTGATGACTACACCTTC
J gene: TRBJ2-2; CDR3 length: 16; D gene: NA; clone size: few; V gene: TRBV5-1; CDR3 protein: CASNFVGTSVTGELFF; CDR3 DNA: TGCGCCAGCAACTTTGTCGGGACATCAGTCACCGGGGAGCTGTTTTTT
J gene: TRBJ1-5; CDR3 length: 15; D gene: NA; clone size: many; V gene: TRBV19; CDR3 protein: CASSIWGQGNQPQHF; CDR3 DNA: TGTGCCAGTAGTATTTGGGGCCAGGGCAATCAGCCCCAGCATTTT
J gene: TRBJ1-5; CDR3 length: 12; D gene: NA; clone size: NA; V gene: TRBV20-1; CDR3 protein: CSAREVDQAQHF; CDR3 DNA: TGCAGTGCTAGAGAGGTGGACCAGGCCCAGCATTTT
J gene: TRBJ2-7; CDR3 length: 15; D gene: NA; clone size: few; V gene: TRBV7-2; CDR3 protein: CASSLELVLGYEHYF; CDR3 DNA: TGTGCCAGCAGCTTAGAGCTAGTCCTCGGGTACGAGCATTACTTC
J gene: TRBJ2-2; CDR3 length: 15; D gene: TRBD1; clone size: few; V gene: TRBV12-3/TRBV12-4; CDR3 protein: CASSSGQENTGELFF; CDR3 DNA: TGTGCCAGCAGTTCGGGACAGGAGAACACCGGGGAGCTGTTTTTT
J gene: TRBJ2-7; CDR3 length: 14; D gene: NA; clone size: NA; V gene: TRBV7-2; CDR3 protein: CASSRVVGIGEQYF; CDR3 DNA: TGCGCCAGCAGCCGAGTGGTGGGAATCGGCGAGCAGTACTTC
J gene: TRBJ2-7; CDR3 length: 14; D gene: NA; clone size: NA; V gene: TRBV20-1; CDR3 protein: CSARFSVAWGEQYF; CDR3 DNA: TGCAGTGCTAGGTTTAGTGTAGCTTGGGGGGAGCAGTACTTC
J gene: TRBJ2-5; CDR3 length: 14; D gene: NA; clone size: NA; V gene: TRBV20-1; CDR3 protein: CSARLVGGEETQYF; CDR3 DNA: TGCAGTGCTAGATTAGTTGGCGGGGAAGAGACCCAGTACTTC
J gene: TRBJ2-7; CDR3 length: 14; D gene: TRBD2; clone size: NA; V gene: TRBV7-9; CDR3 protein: CASSVPGGSYEQYF; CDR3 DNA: TGTGCCAGCAGTGTCCCCGGGGGGTCCTACGAGCAGTACTTC
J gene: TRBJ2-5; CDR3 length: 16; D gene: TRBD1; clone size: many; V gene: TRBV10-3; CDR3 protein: CAISESYGTGEKPSYF; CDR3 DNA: TGTGCCATCAGTGAGTCGTACGGGACAGGGGAAAAACCTAGTTACTTC
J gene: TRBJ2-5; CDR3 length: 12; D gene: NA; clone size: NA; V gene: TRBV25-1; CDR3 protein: CASLAPRETQYF; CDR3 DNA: TGTGCCAGCTTAGCGCCTAGGGAGACCCAGTACTTC
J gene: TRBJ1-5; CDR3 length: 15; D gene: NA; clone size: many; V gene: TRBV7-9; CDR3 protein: CASSAGTRSGQPQHF; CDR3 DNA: TGTGCCAGCAGCGCAGGGACGAGGTCGGGTCAGCCCCAGCATTTT
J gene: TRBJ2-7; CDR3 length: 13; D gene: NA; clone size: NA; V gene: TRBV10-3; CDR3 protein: CAISETVSYEQYF; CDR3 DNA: TGTGCCATCAGTGAGACTGTCTCCTACGAGCAGTACTTC
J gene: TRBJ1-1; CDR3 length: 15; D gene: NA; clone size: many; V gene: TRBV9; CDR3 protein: CASAAGTRQNTEAFF; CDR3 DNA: TGTGCCAGCGCCGCCGGGACGCGGCAGAACACTGAAGCTTTCTTT
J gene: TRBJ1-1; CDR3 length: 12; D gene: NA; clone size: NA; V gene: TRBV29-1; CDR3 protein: CSPRQAATEAFF; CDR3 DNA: TGCAGCCCTCGGCAGGCCGCCACTGAAGCTTTCTTT
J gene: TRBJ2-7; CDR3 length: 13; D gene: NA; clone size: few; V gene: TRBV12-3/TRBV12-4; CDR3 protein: CASRSGTNYEQYF; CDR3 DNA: TGTGCCAGCAGATCCGGGACAAACTACGAGCAGTACTTC
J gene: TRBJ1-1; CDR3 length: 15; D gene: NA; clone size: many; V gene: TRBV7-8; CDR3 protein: CASSPRQNMNTEAFF; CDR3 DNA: TGTGCCAGCAGCCCGAGACAGAATATGAACACTGAAGCTTTCTTT
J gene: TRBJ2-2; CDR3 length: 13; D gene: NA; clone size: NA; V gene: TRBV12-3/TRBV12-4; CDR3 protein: CAGSLWSTGELFF; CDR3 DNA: TGTGCCGGCAGTTTATGGTCCACCGGGGAGCTGTTTTTT
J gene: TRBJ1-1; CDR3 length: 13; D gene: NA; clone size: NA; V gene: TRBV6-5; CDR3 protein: CASSYMRGTEAFF; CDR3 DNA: TGTGCCAGCAGTTACATGAGAGGGACTGAAGCTTTCTTT
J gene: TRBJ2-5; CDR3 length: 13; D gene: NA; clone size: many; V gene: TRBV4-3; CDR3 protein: CASSQEVQETQYF; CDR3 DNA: TGCGCCAGCAGCCAAGAAGTACAAGAGACCCAGTACTTC
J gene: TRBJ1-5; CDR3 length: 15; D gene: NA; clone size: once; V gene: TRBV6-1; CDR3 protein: CASSHPWGLGQPQHF; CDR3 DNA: TGTGCCAGCAGCCACCCTTGGGGGTTAGGTCAGCCCCAGCATTTT
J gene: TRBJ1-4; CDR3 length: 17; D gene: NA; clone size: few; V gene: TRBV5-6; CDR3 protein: CASSNSLQGNGGRKLFF; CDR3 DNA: TGTGCCAGCAGCAACAGTTTACAGGGTAATGGGGGGCGAAAACTGTTTTTT
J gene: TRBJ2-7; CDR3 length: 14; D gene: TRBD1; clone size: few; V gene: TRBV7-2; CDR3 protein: CASSHQGESYEQYF; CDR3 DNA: TGTGCCAGCAGCCATCAGGGGGAGTCGTACGAGCAGTACTTC
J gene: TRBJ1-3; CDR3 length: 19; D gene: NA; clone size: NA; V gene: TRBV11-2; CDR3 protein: CASSTLQGITMSSGNTIYF; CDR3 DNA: TGTGCCAGCAGCACCCTACAGGGTATCACGATGAGCTCTGGAAACACCATATATTTT
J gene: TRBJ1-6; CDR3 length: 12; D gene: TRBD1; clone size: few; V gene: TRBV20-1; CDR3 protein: CSVGTGNSPLHF; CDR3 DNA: TGCAGTGTTGGGACAGGGAATTCACCCCTCCACTTT
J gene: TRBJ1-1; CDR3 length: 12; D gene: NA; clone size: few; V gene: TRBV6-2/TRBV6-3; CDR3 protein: CASSSGHFEAFF; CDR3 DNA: TGTGCCAGCAGTTCGGGACATTTTGAAGCTTTCTTT
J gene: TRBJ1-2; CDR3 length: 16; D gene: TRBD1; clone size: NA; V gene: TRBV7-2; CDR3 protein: CASSPPGAGGFVGYTF; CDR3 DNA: TGTGCCAGCAGTCCACCAGGGGCAGGGGGATTTGTAGGCTACACCTTC
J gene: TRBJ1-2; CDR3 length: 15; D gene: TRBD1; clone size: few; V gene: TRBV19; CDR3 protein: CASSSYKGGYDGYTF; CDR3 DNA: TGTGCCAGTAGTAGCTACAAAGGGGGCTACGATGGCTACACCTTC
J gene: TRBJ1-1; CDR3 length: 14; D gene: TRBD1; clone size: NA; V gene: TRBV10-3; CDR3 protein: CAISFSGGNTEAFF; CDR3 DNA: TGTGCCATCAGTTTCTCAGGGGGGAACACTGAAGCTTTCTTT
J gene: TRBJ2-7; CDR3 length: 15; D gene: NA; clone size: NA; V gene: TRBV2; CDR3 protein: CASSEVGEFSYEQYF; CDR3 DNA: TGTGCCAGCAGTGAAGTGGGGGAGTTCTCCTACGAGCAGTACTTC
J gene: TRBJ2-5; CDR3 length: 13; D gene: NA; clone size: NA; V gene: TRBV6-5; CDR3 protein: CASRQQGLETQYF; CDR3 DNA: TGTGCCAGCAGGCAACAGGGTTTGGAGACCCAGTACTTC
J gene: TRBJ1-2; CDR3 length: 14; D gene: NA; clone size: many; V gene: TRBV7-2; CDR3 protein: CASSLGTFLYGYTF; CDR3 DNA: TGTGCCAGCAGCTTAGGAACCTTTCTCTATGGCTACACCTTC
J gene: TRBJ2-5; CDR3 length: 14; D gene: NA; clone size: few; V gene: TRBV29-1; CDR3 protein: CSVEGRTAGETQYF; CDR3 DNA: TGCAGCGTTGAAGGAAGGACTGCGGGAGAGACCCAGTACTTC
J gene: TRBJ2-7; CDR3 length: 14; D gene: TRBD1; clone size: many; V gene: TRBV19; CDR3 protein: CASSAGTALSEQYF; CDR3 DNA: TGTGCCAGTAGCGCCGGGACAGCTCTTTCCGAGCAGTACTTC
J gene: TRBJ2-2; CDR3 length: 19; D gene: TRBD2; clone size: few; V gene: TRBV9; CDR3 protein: CASSVLRPVAGGDTGELFF; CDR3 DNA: TGTGCCAGCAGCGTACTCCGCCCTGTAGCGGGGGGGGACACCGGGGAGCTGTTTTTT
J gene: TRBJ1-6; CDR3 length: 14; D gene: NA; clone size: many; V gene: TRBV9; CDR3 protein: CASSVSGVGSPLHF; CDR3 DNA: TGTGCCAGCAGCGTATCTGGGGTGGGATCACCCCTCCACTTT
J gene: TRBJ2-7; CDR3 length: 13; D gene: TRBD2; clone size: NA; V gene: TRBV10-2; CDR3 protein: CASSEISGDEQYF; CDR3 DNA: TGCGCCAGCAGTGAGATTAGCGGGGACGAGCAGTACTTC
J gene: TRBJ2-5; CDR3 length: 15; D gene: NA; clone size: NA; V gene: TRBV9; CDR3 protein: CASSVDSYTREAQYF; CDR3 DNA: TGTGCCAGCAGCGTAGACTCCTATACCAGAGAGGCCCAGTACTTC
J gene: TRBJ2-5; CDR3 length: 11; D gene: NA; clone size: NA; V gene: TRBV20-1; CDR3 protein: CSAPARTLQYF; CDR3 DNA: TGCAGTGCCCCCGCTCGGACCCTCCAGTACTTC
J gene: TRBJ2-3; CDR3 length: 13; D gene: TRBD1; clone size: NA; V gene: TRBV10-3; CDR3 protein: CAIMGQGTDTQYF; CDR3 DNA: TGTGCCATCATGGGACAGGGCACAGATACGCAGTATTTT
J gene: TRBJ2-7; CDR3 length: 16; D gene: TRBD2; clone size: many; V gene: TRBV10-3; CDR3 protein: CAISDSSGGAAYEQYF; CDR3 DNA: TGTGCCATCAGTGACTCTAGCGGGGGGGCCGCCTACGAGCAGTACTTC
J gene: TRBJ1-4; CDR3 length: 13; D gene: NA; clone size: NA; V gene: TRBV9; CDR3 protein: CASSEDSCEKLFF; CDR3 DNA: TGTGCCAGCAGCGAGGACAGTTGTGAAAAACTGTTTTTT
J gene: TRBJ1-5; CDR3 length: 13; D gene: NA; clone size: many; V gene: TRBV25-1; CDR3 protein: CASSEQGNQPQHF; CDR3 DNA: TGTGCCAGCAGTGAACAGGGGAATCAGCCCCAGCATTTT
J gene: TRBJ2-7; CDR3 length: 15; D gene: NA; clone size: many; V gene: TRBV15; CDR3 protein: CATSRPDFMAYEQYF; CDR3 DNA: TGTGCCACCAGCAGGCCAGACTTCATGGCCTACGAGCAGTACTTC
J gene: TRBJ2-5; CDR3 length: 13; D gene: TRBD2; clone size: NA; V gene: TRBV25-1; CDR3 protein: CARDAGGSETQYF; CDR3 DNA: TGTGCTAGAGACGCGGGGGGCTCAGAGACCCAGTACTTC
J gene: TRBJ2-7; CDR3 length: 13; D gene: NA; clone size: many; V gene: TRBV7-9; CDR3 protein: CASSLAVQDEQYF; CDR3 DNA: TGTGCCAGCAGCTTAGCGGTTCAGGACGAGCAGTACTTC
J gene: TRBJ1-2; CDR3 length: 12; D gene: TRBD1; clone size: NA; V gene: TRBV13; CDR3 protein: CASSLTGTGYTF; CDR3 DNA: TGTGCCAGCAGCTTGACAGGGACTGGCTACACCTTC
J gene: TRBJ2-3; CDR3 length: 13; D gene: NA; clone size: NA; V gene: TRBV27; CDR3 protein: CASSSWSTDTQYF; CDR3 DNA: TGTGCCAGCAGTTCATGGAGCACAGATACGCAGTATTTT
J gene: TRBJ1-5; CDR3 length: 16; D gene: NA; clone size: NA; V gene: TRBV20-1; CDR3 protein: CSAYGPRVDSNQPQHF; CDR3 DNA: TGCAGTGCCTACGGCCCGAGGGTCGATAGCAATCAGCCCCAGCATTTT
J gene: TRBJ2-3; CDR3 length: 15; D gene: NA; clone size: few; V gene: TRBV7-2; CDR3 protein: CASSLLGSSTDTQYF; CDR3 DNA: TGTGCCAGCAGCTTACTGGGCAGCAGCACAGATACGCAGTATTTT
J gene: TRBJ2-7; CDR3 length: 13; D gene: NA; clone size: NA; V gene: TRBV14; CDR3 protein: CASSPPNPYEQYF; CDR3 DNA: TGTGCCAGCAGCCCTCCTAACCCCTACGAGCAGTACTTC
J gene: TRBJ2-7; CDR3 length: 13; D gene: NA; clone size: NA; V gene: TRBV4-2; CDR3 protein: CASKAHGTYEQYF; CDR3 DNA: TGTGCCAGCAAGGCTCACGGTACCTACGAGCAGTACTTC